The clone carrying this TCR beta chain was found a few times. Its antigen is not known. Primers for the PCR totalled 60 Vbeta and 13 Jbeta. Here immunoSEQ multiplex PCR was the method, and the copy in TCRdb shows in-frame clones only, minus some. There are more than 80,000 clones in the sample; just under 70% occur only once, and around 2.5% lies in the top ten. The CDR3 is 17 residues long. These data come from a study of cytomegalovirus exposure and HLA in healthy donors. General study findings and limits: Follow-up analysis later connected one missense variant in DCLRE1C with trimming of TCR beta V- and J-genes.

The sequencing sample was made of PBMCs. The chain carries TRBV7-5 and TRBJ2-1; TRBD2 reflects the table's D call only, with no check against the DNA. TRBV7-5 is classified as a pseudogene. The clonotype originates from a man aged 45-65 years in good health and CMV-seronegative. The CDR3 loop reads CVRSLGVSGRTYNEQFF. The CDR3 DNA reads TGTGTCAGAAGCTTAGGGGTTAGCGGGAGAACTTACAATGAGCAGTTCTTC.